The clone carrying this TCR beta chain has a handful of counts. Antigen specificity is unknown. The data were obtained in a study of T cells after yellow fever vaccination. Study findings and constraints: Most clones from primary vaccination resurfaced after the booster (under 97% CD4, less than 90% CD8).

Using its own MiXCR run on the 5' RACE reads, TCRdb lists one record per CDR3 protein. The sample has around 150,000 distinct CDR3 sequences, 6% to 7.5% seen once; the top ten hold roughly 2.5%. Germline lookup yields CDR1 LGHNA and CDR2 YSLEER. There are 15 residues in the CDR3. With 3 bases removed from V and 7 bases from J, the gap between germline ends came to 13 bases. The chain joins TRBV4-3 to TRBJ1-6; the D is unclear. The origin of this receptor is a man aged 18 to 29 who received the YFV17D yellow fever vaccine. This specimen consisted of CD4+ T cells sorted from PBMCs, obtained 5 to 6 days after the first yellow fever vaccination. The CDR3 DNA follows: TGCGCCAGCAGCCACGCTGGACGGTTAAATTCACCCCTCCACTTT. Its translation: CASSHAGRLNSPLHF.